This T cell receptor (beta chain) was profiled in a study of blood T cell repertoires in COVID-19. The CDR3 extends over 13 amino acids. Trimming took 9 bases from V and 5 from J; bases not matched to a gene: 7. The germline gives CDR1 SNHLY, CDR2 FYNNEI. Clones were read by immunoSEQ multiplex PCR, and TCRdb kept only the in-frame ones, dropping some. Here the sample spans 250,000 to 300,000 clones, approximately 89% being singletons. This chain connects TRBV2 to TRBJ2-3; TRBD2 matches at 8 bases. The sequence was collected from a woman aged 40 to 50 who had recovered from COVID-19. Source material: peripheral blood. Here the CDR3 reads CASSGDVEDTQYF. CDR3 nucleotides: TGTGCCAGTAGCGGGGATGTAGAAGATACGCAGTATTTT.